The TCR beta chain described here comes from a study of human CD8 memory T cell subsets. UMI-labeled 5' RACE produced the TCR beta libraries. TCRdb re-analyzed the 5' RACE reads; it lists each CDR3 protein once, without DNA. The listing contains some 17,000 distinct CDR3 sequences. The TSTEM subset meant CD8+ memory cells that were CCR7+, PD-1- and TIGIT-. This receptor was identified in a human donor in good health. Material for sequencing was CD8+ stem-like memory T cells (TSCM and TCM) sorted from PBMCs. Subset in this sample: stem-like memory CD8 T cells (TSTEM), CCR7+ PD-1- TIGIT-.

The chain's CDR3 is CASSPPGIREKAFF. This sequence joins TRBV7-9 and TRBJ1-1; TCRdb indicates TRBD1, and absent DNA this call remains unverified. The CDR3 has 14 amino acids. CDR1 is SEHNR and CDR2 is FQNEAQ in the germline V gene (reference sequence).